This TCR beta chain was identified during a study of graft-versus-host responses after intestinal transplantation. CDR1 is SEHNR and CDR2 is FQNEAQ in the germline V gene (reference sequence). V was trimmed by 5 bases and J by 4 bases, leaving 20 bases between them. The CDR3 runs 16 residues. TCRdb's table, derived via immunoSEQ multiplex PCR, lists solely in-frame clones and lacks some. The sample holds roughly 43,000 clones, 85% to 95% seen once. The input for sequencing was PBMCs, taken approximately 360 days after intestinal transplant. The TCR originated in a human patient who received an intestinal transplant, so some T cells may come from the graft donor. This rearrangement joins TRBV7-9 to TRBJ1-2, with D tentatively TRBD1 (6 bases). The DNA of the CDR3 is TGTGCCAGCAGCCCTATTTTTGCGGGGGCGGCCTATGGCTACACCTTC. Its translation: CASSPIFAGAAYGYTF.